This TCR beta chain emerged from a study of CD8 T cells in Susac syndrome. Random hexamers were used to reverse transcribe 0.5 to 1 ug of RNA. Using its own MiXCR run on the immunoSEQ multiplex PCR reads, TCRdb lists one record per CDR3 protein. The repertoire holds some 150,000 distinct CDR3 sequences, about 95% seen once, with about 0.15% in the top ten. Trimming cost V 5 bases and J 5 bases; bases outside gene matches: 4. Germline CDR1 reads SGHTA; CDR2 reads FQGTGA. The CDR3 extends over 14 amino acids. V usage is TRBV7-3 and J usage is TRBJ1-5, with 9 bases fitting TRBD1. This TCR was sampled from a human donor with multiple sclerosis. The sample consisted of CD8+ T cells from PBMCs. The CDR3: CASSLTGGDQPQHF. The CDR3 nucleotides read TGTGCCAGCAGCCTGACAGGGGGGGATCAGCCCCAGCATTTT.